This T cell receptor beta chain was recovered during a study of cytomegalovirus exposure and HLA in healthy donors. In the PCR, 60 Vbeta and 13 Jbeta primers were used. This table comes from immunoSEQ multiplex PCR, and its TCRdb copy is limited to in-frame clones, with some not included. The table has roughly 77,000 clones, 72% seen once; the top ten hold 9.5% to 13%. The TCR sequence derives from a woman in her forties in good health and CMV-seropositive. The specimen sequenced was PBMCs.

The CDR3 protein is CASSLKRGEETQYF. In DNA form, the CDR3 reads TGTGCCAGCAGCTTAAAGCGGGGAGAAGAGACCCAGTACTTC. This chain links TRBV5-4 with TRBJ2-5; 7 bases are shared with TRBD2. J gave up 3 bases and V 2 bases, and 4 bases lay outside the gene matches. This CDR3 is built from 14 residues. Per germline, CDR1 SGHNT and CDR2 YYREEE (reference sequence). The variable domain in full, with the rest retrieved from reference TRBV5-4 and TRBJ2-5, is ETGVTQSPTHLIKTRGQQVTLRCSSQSGHNTVSWYQQALGQGPQFIFQYYREEENGRGNFPPRFSGLQFPNYSSELNVNALELDDSALYLCASSLKRGEETQYFGPGTRLLVL.